Listed below are T cell receptor beta chains from one sample, sequenced in a study of blood T cell repertoires in COVID-19. TCRdb keeps only in-frame clones here, not all; method: immunoSEQ multiplex PCR. The data contain about 110,000 clones, 84% of them singletons. Sequenced input: peripheral blood. The receptors originated from a woman aged 60-70 years with acute or convalescent COVID-19. Both conserved end residues are part of each CDR3. D genes are given only for firm matches. Only part of the rows carry a size: once, few, many, or a class if the clone is expanded.

clone size,D gene,J gene,V gene,CDR3 DNA,CDR3 protein
-,TRBD1,TRBJ2-7,TRBV27,TGTGCCAGCAGTTCCAGACAGGGCGGGGAGCAGTACTTC,CASSSRQGGEQYF
-,-,TRBJ1-2,TRBV19,TGTGCCAGTAGGCCATCGGGGGATTCTAACTATGGCTACACCTTC,CASRPSGDSNYGYTF
few,-,TRBJ2-7,TRBV14,TGTGCCAGCAGCCAAGCGATACAGGGATGGAACGAGCAGTACTTC,CASSQAIQGWNEQYF
-,TRBD2,TRBJ2-3,TRBV6-5,TGTGCCAGCGGAGCTAGCGGGGCCACAGATACGCAGTATTTT,CASGASGATDTQYF
-,-,TRBJ2-2,TRBV27,TGTGCCAGCAGTTCCCTTCACACCGGGGAGCTGTTTTTT,CASSSLHTGELFF
few,-,TRBJ2-1,TRBV29-1,TGCAGCGTTGGACAGAATATACCTAGCTCCTACAATGAGCAGTTCTTC,CSVGQNIPSSYNEQFF
-,TRBD2,TRBJ2-7,TRBV6-2/TRBV6-3,TGTGCCAGCAGCCGGACTAGCGGGGGATACGAGCAGTACTTC,CASSRTSGGYEQYF
-,-,TRBJ1-5,TRBV3-1/TRBV3-2,TGTGCCAGCAGCCAAGGTGGGGAACAGGGTGGAGATGTGCCCCAGCATTTT,CASSQGGEQGGDVPQHF
-,-,TRBJ1-2,TRBV9,TGTGCCAGCAGCGCGGGGGATAGGACGCGAGGCTACACCTTC,CASSAGDRTRGYTF
-,-,TRBJ2-2,TRBV2,TGTGCCAGCAGTGAAGCCCGAGCATCGAACACCGGGGAGCTGTTTTTT,CASSEARASNTGELFF
-,TRBD1,TRBJ1-2,TRBV2,TGTGCCAGCAGTGAGCAGGGACAGCCAGGCTACACCTTC,CASSEQGQPGYTF
-,TRBD2,TRBJ2-1,TRBV7-2,TGTGCCAGCAGGCAAGCGGGGGGTCCCTACAATGAGCAGTTCTTC,CASRQAGGPYNEQFF
-,TRBD1,TRBJ1-3,TRBV4-1,TGCGCCAGCAGCCAACCCGGGACAGGGGCTGGAAACACCATATATTTT,CASSQPGTGAGNTIYF
-,TRBD1,TRBJ1-1,TRBV6-2/TRBV6-3,TGTGCCAGCAGTTGGGACAGGGGCTTGAACACTGAAGCTTTCTTT,CASSWDRGLNTEAFF
-,TRBD2,TRBJ2-3,TRBV3-1/TRBV3-2,TGTGCCAGCAGCCAAGGTCGGACTAGCGGTGCGCAGGATACGCAGTATTTT,CASSQGRTSGAQDTQYF
-,-,TRBJ1-2,TRBV5-1,TGCGCCAGCAGCTTGGACAGGGCCACAAACTATGGCTACACCTTC,CASSLDRATNYGYTF
-,TRBD2,TRBJ2-1,TRBV10-3,TGTGCCATCCAGGGACTAGCGGGAGAAATGGCTGAGCAGTTCTTC,CAIQGLAGEMAEQFF
-,-,TRBJ2-7,TRBV7-2,TGTGCCAGCAGCCTACTGCGCCCCTCCTACGAGCAGTACTTC,CASSLLRPSYEQYF
-,-,TRBJ2-7,TRBV3-1/TRBV3-2,TGTGCCAGCAGCCAAGATAGAACTATCTCCTACGAGCAGTACTTC,CASSQDRTISYEQYF
-,TRBD2,TRBJ2-3,TRBV5-1,TGCGCCAGCAGCTTGGGCGGTGGGAGAGCGGGGGACACAGATACGCAGTATTTT,CASSLGGGRAGDTDTQYF
-,-,TRBJ1-5,TRBV28,TGTGCCAGCAGGAAACAGACAGTTAGCAATCAGCCCCAGCATTTT,CASRKQTVSNQPQHF
-,TRBD1,TRBJ2-1,TRBV19,TGTGCCAGTAGTATTGCACAGGGGGACAACAATGAGCAGTTCTTC,CASSIAQGDNNEQFF
-,TRBD1,TRBJ1-2,TRBV19,TGTGCCAGTAGCGGGACAGCGCTTAACTATGGCTACACCTTC,CASSGTALNYGYTF